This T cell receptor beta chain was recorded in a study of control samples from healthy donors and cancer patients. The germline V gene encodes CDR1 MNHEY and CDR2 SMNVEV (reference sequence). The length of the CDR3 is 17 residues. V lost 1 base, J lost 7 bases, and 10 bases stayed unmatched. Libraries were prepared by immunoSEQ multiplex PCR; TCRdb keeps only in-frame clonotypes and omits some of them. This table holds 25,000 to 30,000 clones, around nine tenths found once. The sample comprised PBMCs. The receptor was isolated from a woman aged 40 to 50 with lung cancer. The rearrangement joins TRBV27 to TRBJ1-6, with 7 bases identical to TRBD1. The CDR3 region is CASSLFPGQRTNSPLHF. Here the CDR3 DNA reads TGTGCCAGCAGTTTATTTCCGGGACAGCGAACGAATTCACCCCTCCACTTT.